What follows is one TCR beta chain and its context. Its antigen is unknown. No base-level quality is on record; no much larger clone is a single base apart. These data belong to a study of human CD4 T cells and Enterobacteriaceae (dated by TCRdb to 2019 to 2021). Deep-level sequencing, with a detection sensitivity of one cell in 200,000, was applied to the ex vivo total memory CD4+ samples. Genomic DNA was extracted from cell pellets with the QIAamp DNA Micro Kit, and its quantity and purity were checked by spectrophotometry. The immunoSEQ multiplex PCR assay was used to amplify the TCR Vbeta CDR3 regions. The Illumina HiSeq platform was used to sequence the amplicons. The retrieved sequences were 87 nucleotides long and included the CDR3 region. As for the authors' bioinformatics: A clonotype was defined as a unique productive TCR Vbeta nucleotide sequence, quantified by productive template frequency from ImmunoSEQ Analyzer V3.0. A threshold set at the top 5th percentile of each frequency-ranked repertoire was used to define expanded clonotypes. Repertoire overlap was computed as Chao-Jaccard with the R package fossil and visualized by nonmetric multidimensional scaling with the R package MASS. Imported from immuneACCESS, the table was reduced by TCRdb to in-frame sequences with V and J called. These copies leave out some clones; in studies compared against another copy, an unresolved V gene accounts for under half, and the cause of the remainder is not known. V and J calls and clone size are those listed in that table; D and trimming were worked out from the DNA. The sample contains about 29,000 clones, almost 85% of them found a single time. The ten largest clones represent around 1.7% of the sample.

Memory CD4+ T cells, defined as all CD4+ cells except CD45RA+CCR7+CD95- naive cells, were FACS-sorted on a FACSAria III to over 95% purity. Blood from healthy donors was obtained from blood donation centers in Switzerland. Positive selection with CD4 and CD14 magnetic microbeads was used to enrich total CD4+ T cells and monocytes. CD8+, CD14+, CD16+, CD56+, CD19+ and CD25-bright cells were excluded prior to sorting. To assess in vivo expansion of bacteria-reactive clonotypes, total memory CD4+ T cells from a couple of blood donors were sequenced directly ex vivo. Ficoll-Paque Plus was used to isolate peripheral blood mononuclear cells from donor blood. At the junction V is shortened by 3 bases and J by 3 bases, with 7 bases in between. CDR1 and CDR2 are read off the germline V gene (reference sequence) as SGHNT and YYREEE. Including the terminal cysteine and phenylalanine, the CDR3 comprises 12 residues. Solely the CDR3 DNA is kept, with 36 bases framed from the first base.

Findings and caveats that apply to the study as a whole: The reactivity of ex vivo clonotypes was inferred solely by matching the nucleotide sequences of those clonotypes to CFSE-low cultures from the same donors. Ex vivo, broadly cross-reactive clonotypes appeared more expanded than specific ones, with 11 of 19 and 21 of 34 in the top 5%.

The rearrangement joined TRBV5-4 to TRBJ2-7; the D gene is possibly TRBD1, with 6 bases matching. The origin of this receptor is a human donor in good health. The sample consisted of memory CD4+ T cells from blood. Explained via the paper, the cell subset or site label denotes: total memory CD4 T cells sorted directly ex vivo, unstimulated. The CDR3 reads CASSSQGYEQYF. The nucleotide sequence is TGTGCCAGCAGCTCACAGGGCTACGAGCAGTACTTC.